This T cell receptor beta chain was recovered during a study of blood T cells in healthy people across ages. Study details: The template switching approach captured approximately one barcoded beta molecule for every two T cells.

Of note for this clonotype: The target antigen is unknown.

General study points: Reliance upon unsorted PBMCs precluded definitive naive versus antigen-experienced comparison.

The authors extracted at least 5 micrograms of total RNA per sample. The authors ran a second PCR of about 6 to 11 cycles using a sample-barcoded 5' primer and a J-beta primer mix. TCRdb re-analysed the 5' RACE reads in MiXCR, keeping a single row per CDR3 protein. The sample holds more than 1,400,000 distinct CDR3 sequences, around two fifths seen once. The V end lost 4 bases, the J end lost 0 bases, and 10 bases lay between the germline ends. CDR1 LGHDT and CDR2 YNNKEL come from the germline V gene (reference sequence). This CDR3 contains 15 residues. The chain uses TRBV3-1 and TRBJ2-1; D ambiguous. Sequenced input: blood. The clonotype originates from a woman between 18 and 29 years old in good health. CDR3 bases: TGTGCCAGCAGCCGCCCCCGAAGCTCCTACAATGAGCAGTTCTTC. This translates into CASSRPRSSYNEQFF.